These 26 T cell receptor beta chains were sequenced from one sample in a study of post-analysis software for immune sequencing data. Study results and caveats: Five or six TRBV segments, TRBV5-6, TRBV5-1 and TRBV20-1 among them, were found more frequent in patients than controls.

Their antigens are not known. Unique molecular identifiers were present in the TCR beta cDNA libraries. Each CDR3 protein is one row after TCRdb ran MiXCR on the PCR reads. Of approximately 440,000 distinct CDR3 sequences listed, approximately 46% are singletons. Source material: blood. The receptor source for this set is a girl under 18 with multiple sclerosis.

V and J are TRBV28 and TRBJ1-1; D remains ambiguous. Trimming shortened V by 4 bases and J by 0 bases, and 6 bases separated the two germline ends. Germline CDR1 and CDR2: MDHEN and SYDVKM. This CDR3 comprises 13 residues. In DNA form, the CDR3 reads TGTGCCAGCAGTTGGAGGATGAACACTGAAGCTTTCTTT. The encoded protein is CASSWRMNTEAFF.

The chain recombines TRBV28 with TRBJ2-7, with D possibly matching TRBD1 (7 bases). The CDR3 runs 15 residues. V was shortened by 6 bases and J by 4 bases, with 19 bases between the two germline ends. The germline V gene has CDR1 MDHEN and CDR2 SYDVKM. The CDR3 DNA reads TGTGCCAGCAGGGGACTCGGGACAGAGAGATACGAGCAGTACTTC. Protein product: CASRGLGTERYEQYF.

The V call is TRBV18, the J call TRBJ2-1, with TRBD2 identical over 9 bases. The junction had 8 bases not matched to a gene; V was cut back by 6 bases and J by 5 bases. Germline CDR1 KGHSH, CDR2 LQKENI. The CDR3 consists of 15 residues. This CDR3 reads CASSLTTSGNNEQFF. The CDR3 DNA is TGTGCCAGCTCCCTAACGACTAGCGGAAACAATGAGCAGTTCTTC.

V gene TRBV7-2 combines with J gene TRBJ2-7; TRBD1 matches 8 bases. The CDR3 length is 18 residues. The V segment lost 2 bases and the J segment 1 base; nucleotides outside the gene matches: 13. Germline V gene sequence: CDR1 SGHTA, CDR2 FQGNSA. This chain's CDR3 is CASSLSRVKDRVSYEQYF. The CDR3 DNA reads TGTGCCAGCAGCTTATCCAGGGTTAAGGACAGGGTGTCCTACGAGCAGTACTTC.

This chain connects TRBV12-3 or TRBV12-4 to TRBJ2-7; 11 bases align to TRBD2. The V segment lost 3 bases and the J segment 2 bases; nucleotides outside the gene matches: 6. The CDR3 sequence is 16 residues long. DNA for the CDR3: TGTGCCAGCAGTTTCGGGACTAGCGGAATGACCTACGAGCAGTACTTC. Its translation: CASSFGTSGMTYEQYF.

This clonotype was found a few times. The chain recombines TRBV4-1 with TRBJ2-5; 8 bases line up with TRBD1. CDR1 is MGHRA and CDR2 is YSYEKL in the germline V gene. The CDR3 length is 16 residues. The trim removed 0 bases at V and 2 bases at J, leaving 5 bases unmatched. The CDR3 loop reads CASSQDFRDRQETQYF. The CDR3 DNA sequence: TGCGCCAGCAGCCAAGATTTCAGGGACAGGCAAGAGACCCAGTACTTC.

The V and J genes are TRBV20-1 and TRBJ1-6; 8 nucleotides agree with TRBD1. J was trimmed by 6 bases and V by 0 bases; bases with no gene match: 10. CDR1 is DFQATT, CDR2 SNEGSKA, per germline (reference sequence). The CDR3 has 17 residues. CDR3 DNA sequence: TGCAGTGCTAGAGATAGTGGGACAGGAGAACCTAATTCACCCCTCCACTTT. Its protein product is CSARDSGTGEPNSPLHF.

The chain uses TRBV7-9 and TRBJ1-5; D remains unclear. Germline V gene sequence: CDR1 SEHNR, CDR2 FQNEAQ (reference sequence). The V end was cut by 1 base, the J end by 0 bases, with 7 bases between. The CDR3 runs 15 residues. CDR3 nucleotide sequence: TGTGCCAGCAGCTTAGACAGAAATAGCAATCAGCCCCAGCATTTT. Protein: CASSLDRNSNQPQHF. The whole variable domain, filled in from reference TRBV7-9 and TRBJ1-5, reads DTGVSQNPRHKITKRGQNVTFRCDPISEHNRLYWYRQTLGQGPEFLTYFQNEAQLEKSRLLSDRFSAERPKGSFSTLEIQRTEQGDSAMYLCASSLDRNSNQPQHFGDGTRLSIL.

In this sample, this clonotype turned up a few times. The chain has TRBV5-1 and TRBJ2-1, with D maybe TRBD2 (6 bases). The length of the CDR3 is 14 residues. The V end was cut by 4 bases, the J end by 8 bases, with 16 bases between. The V gene's germline CDR1 is SGHRS and CDR2 YFSETQ. The CDR3 DNA follows: TGCGCCAGCAGCACCGAGGGGACTCTGGATGAGCAGTTCTTC. Its translation is CASSTEGTLDEQFF.

This clonotype showed up just once. At one of its ends the junction is not consistent with the germline gene, which may arise from a read error. The chain links TRBV12-3 or TRBV12-4 to TRBJ2-3; 7 nucleotides agree with TRBD2. The CDR3 runs to 16 residues. The CDR3 reads CASSLNSQTSTDAQYF. For the CDR3, the DNA is TGTGCCAGCAGTTTAAACTCGCAGACTAGCACAGATGCGCAGTATTTT.

V and J are TRBV12-3 or TRBV12-4 and TRBJ1-5; 8 bases align to TRBD1. J gave up 0 bases and V 6 bases, and 4 bases lay outside the gene matches. The length of the CDR3 is 15 residues. CDR3: CASRPGGNSNQPQHF. The CDR3 DNA sequence: TGTGCCAGCAGACCAGGGGGCAATAGCAATCAGCCCCAGCATTTT.

The chain recombines TRBV5-1 with TRBJ2-7, with a possible D match to TRBD2 (5 bases). The CDR3 is made up of 14 amino acids. Looked up from germline, CDR1 is SGHRS and CDR2 is YFSETQ. V lost 1 base and J lost 3, with 11 bases in between. CDR3 in DNA: TGCGCCAGCAGCTTGACGGGAAGAAGCTACGAGCAGTACTTC. Its protein is CASSLTGRSYEQYF.

The chain uses TRBV29-1 and TRBJ2-1; maybe TRBD1 (6 bases). The V end lost 7 bases, the J end lost 0 bases, and 16 bases lay between the germline ends. Per germline, CDR1 SQVTM and CDR2 ANQGSEA. CDR3 length: 15 amino acids. The CDR3 region has the DNA TGCAGCGGGGGGCCAGGGCTCAGCTCCTACAATGAGCAGTTCTTC. Protein sequence: CSGGPGLSSYNEQFF.

This chain connects TRBV5-1 to TRBJ1-2; D not resolved. The CDR3 runs 17 residues. The V and J ends lost 1 base and 4 bases respectively, with 20 bases between them. Germline V gene lookup returns CDR1 SGHRS and CDR2 YFSETQ. The CDR3, as DNA: TGCGCCAGCAGCTTGAGAGGGCTTGATAACCCCAGCTATGGCTACACCTTC. This codes for CASSLRGLDNPSYGYTF.

The chain is built from TRBV9 and TRBJ2-7; perhaps TRBD1 as D (5 bases). Germline CDR1 SGDLS, CDR2 YYNGEE. Trimming cost V 0 bases and J 1 base, with 8 bases left between them. This CDR3 has 14 residues. CDR3 region: CASSVGTPSYEQYF. CDR3 nucleotides: TGTGCCAGCAGCGTAGGGACACCTTCCTACGAGCAGTACTTC.

The V and J genes are TRBV4-1 and TRBJ2-7; 8 bases agree with TRBD2. Germline loops: CDR1 MGHRA, CDR2 YSYEKL. The CDR3 has 14 amino acids. V gave up 0 bases and J gave up 5 bases; unmatched junction bases: 3. The CDR3 region has the DNA TGCGCCAGCAGCCAAGATGGAGCGGGGGACGAGCAGTACTTC. This encodes CASSQDGAGDEQYF.

This clonotype was detected a few times. The chain recombines TRBV29-1 with TRBJ1-2, with 10 bases that match TRBD1. Germline CDR1 and CDR2: SQVTM and ANQGSEA. The CDR3 is 15 residues long. The V and J ends lost 0 bases and 2 bases, in that order; junction bases with no gene match: 3. The CDR3 sequence is CSVEDRGQGNYGYTF. DNA of the CDR3: TGCAGCGTTGAAGATCGGGGACAGGGGAACTATGGCTACACCTTC.

V gene TRBV12-3 or TRBV12-4 combines with J gene TRBJ2-3; 7 bases are shared with TRBD2. This CDR3 has 14 amino acids. V dropped 1 base and J dropped 6; count of bases not matched to a gene: 4. The CDR3: CASSLGEGRDTQYF. The CDR3 coding sequence is TGTGCCAGCAGTTTAGGGGAGGGAAGGGATACGCAGTATTTT.

This chain joins TRBV9 and TRBJ2-3, with D maybe TRBD2 (5 bases). The CDR3 sequence is 15 residues long. In germline, CDR1 is SGDLS, CDR2 YYNGEE. V was shortened by 3 bases and J by 2 bases, with 13 bases between the two germline ends. CDR3: CASSAVGAFTDTQYF. The CDR3 nucleotides read TGTGCCAGCAGCGCCGTGGGAGCCTTCACAGATACGCAGTATTTT.

The rearrangement uses TRBV5-1 and TRBJ2-3; no reliable D call. Germline CDR1 and CDR2: SGHRS and YFSETQ. The CDR3 has 14 residues. The V gene lost 0 bases and the J gene lost 5 bases, with 10 bases spanning the gap. In DNA, the CDR3 is TGCGCCAGCAGCTTGGGGAATTTAGGAGATACGCAGTATTTT. Its translation is CASSLGNLGDTQYF.

Only a few counts were recorded for this clonotype. The chain uses TRBV3-1 and TRBJ2-7, with D tentatively TRBD1 (6 bases). V lost 0 bases and J 5 bases, leaving 14 bases between the germline ends. This CDR3 spans 15 amino acids. The germline V gene has CDR1 LGHDT and CDR2 YNNKEL (reference sequence). The CDR3 is CASSQDLQGIHEQYF. CDR3 coding DNA: TGTGCCAGCAGCCAAGATCTCCAGGGGATCCACGAGCAGTACTTC.

This clonotype was detected ten times or more. The V call is TRBV20-1, the J call TRBJ2-5; TRBD1 matches 8 bases. V gave up 0 bases and J gave up 2 bases; unmatched junction bases: 2. Per the germline V gene, CDR1 is DFQATT and CDR2 is SNEGSKA (reference sequence). The CDR3 has 14 amino acids. CDR3 nucleotides: TGCAGTGCTAGAGACGGACAGGGTCAAGAGACCCAGTACTTC. It is translated as CSARDGQGQETQYF.

The chain recombines TRBV12-3 or TRBV12-4 with TRBJ1-1, with D possibly being TRBD1 (6 bases). V lost 7 bases, J lost 4 bases, and 16 bases lay in between. This CDR3 has 14 amino acids. CDR3 DNA sequence: TGTGCCAGCACCGACCGGACAGTCGGCACTGAAGCTTTCTTT. As protein: CASTDRTVGTEAFF.

This clonotype has only a few counts. The rearrangement links TRBV29-1 to TRBJ1-4; TRBD1 matches 9 bases. Germline CDR1 SQVTM, CDR2 ANQGSEA. The V segment lost 5 bases and the J segment 8 bases; nucleotides outside the gene matches: 6. The CDR3 is 13 amino acids. CDR3 amino acids: CSVLQGAGEKLFF. The CDR3 nucleotides are TGCAGCGTTCTACAGGGGGCCGGGGAAAAACTGTTTTTT.

This clonotype has only a few counts. V and J are TRBV4-2 and TRBJ1-1, with D perhaps matching TRBD1 (5 bases). CDR1 is LGHNA, CDR2 YNFKEQ, per germline. With 0 bases removed from V and 4 bases from J, the gap between germline ends came to 9 bases. The CDR3 sequence is 14 residues long. CDR3 residues: CASSQEAGITEAFF. The CDR3 DNA follows: TGTGCCAGCAGCCAAGAGGCAGGGATCACTGAAGCTTTCTTT.

V usage is TRBV6-5 and J usage is TRBJ1-2; 11 bases are shared with TRBD1. V lost 6 bases to trimming and J lost 0 bases; unmatched junction nucleotides: 3. Germline CDR1 is MNHEY and CDR2 is SVGAGI. CDR3 size: 15 residues. CDR3 residues: CASSSGQGANYGYTF. DNA for the CDR3: TGTGCCAGCAGCTCGGGACAGGGGGCTAACTATGGCTACACCTTC.